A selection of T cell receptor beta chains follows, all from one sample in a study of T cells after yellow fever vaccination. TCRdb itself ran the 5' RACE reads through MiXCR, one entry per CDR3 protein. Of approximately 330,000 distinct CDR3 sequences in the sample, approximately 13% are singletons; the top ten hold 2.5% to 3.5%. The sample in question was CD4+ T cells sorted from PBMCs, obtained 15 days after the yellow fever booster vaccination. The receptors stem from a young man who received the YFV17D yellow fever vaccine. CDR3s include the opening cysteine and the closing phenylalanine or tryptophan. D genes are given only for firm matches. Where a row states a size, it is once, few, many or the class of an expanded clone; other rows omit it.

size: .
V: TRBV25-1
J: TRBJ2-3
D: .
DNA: TGTGCCAGCAAACCCCCATCCACAGATACGCAGTATTTT
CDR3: CASKPPSTDTQYF

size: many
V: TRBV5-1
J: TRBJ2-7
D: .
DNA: TGCGCCAGCAGCGTCGGGCAGGCCTACGAGCAGTACTTC
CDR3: CASSVGQAYEQYF

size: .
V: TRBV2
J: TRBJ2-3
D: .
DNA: TGTGCCAGCACCGAGGGGCTAGCAACAGATACGCAGTATTTT
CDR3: CASTEGLATDTQYF

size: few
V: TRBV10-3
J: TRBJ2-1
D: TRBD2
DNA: TGTGCCTCCAGGGGGGGAACTAGCGGGGACAATGAGCAGTTCTTC
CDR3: CASRGGTSGDNEQFF

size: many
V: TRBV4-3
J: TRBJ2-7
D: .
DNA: TGCGCCAGCAGCCAAGATTTAATTACCGGGACGGCTTCCTACGAGCAGTACTTC
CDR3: CASSQDLITGTASYEQYF

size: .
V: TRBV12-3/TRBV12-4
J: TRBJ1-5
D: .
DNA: TGTGCCAGCAGTTCCTCTGGGCACACGAGCAATCAGCCCCAGCATTTT
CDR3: CASSSSGHTSNQPQHF

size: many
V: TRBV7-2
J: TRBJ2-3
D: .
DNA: TGTGCCAGCAGCTTGAGCCTAGAGGGAGATACGCAGTATTTT
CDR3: CASSLSLEGDTQYF

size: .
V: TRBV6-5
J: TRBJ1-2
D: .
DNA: TGTGCCAGCAGTTACTCGGTCCGGTTTTCTCTGACGAGCTACACCTTC
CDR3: CASSYSVRFSLTSYTF

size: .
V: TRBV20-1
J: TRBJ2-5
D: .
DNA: TGCAGTGCTAGACGAGGGGACCGCCATCAGTTC
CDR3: CSARRGDRHQF

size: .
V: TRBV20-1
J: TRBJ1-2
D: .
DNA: TGCAGTGCTCGGCGGACAGCTACTAACTATGGCTACACCTTC
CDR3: CSARRTATNYGYTF

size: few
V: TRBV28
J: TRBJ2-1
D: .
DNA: TGTGCCAGTTGTGTTGGGGTACTCAATGAGCAGTTCTTC
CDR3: CASCVGVLNEQFF

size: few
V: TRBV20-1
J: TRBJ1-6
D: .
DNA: TGCAGTGCTAAATCCCTAGGGGGTAATTCACCCCTCCACTTT
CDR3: CSAKSLGGNSPLHF

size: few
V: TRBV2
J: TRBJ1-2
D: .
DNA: TGTGCCAGCAGCCCCCGCGGCCAACGGGGCTATGGCTACACCTTC
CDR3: CASSPRGQRGYGYTF

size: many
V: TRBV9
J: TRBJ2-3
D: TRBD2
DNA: TGTGCCAGCAGCGTGTCCGGGGGGGCTCGCACAGATACGCAGTATTTT
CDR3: CASSVSGGARTDTQYF

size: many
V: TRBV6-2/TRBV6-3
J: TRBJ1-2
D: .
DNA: TGTGCCAGCGGGGACTATGGCTACACCTTC
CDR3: CASGDYGYTF

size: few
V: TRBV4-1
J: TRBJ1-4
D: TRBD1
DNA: TGCGCCAGCAGCCATCGTCAGGGGGCGACTAATGAAAAACTGTTTTTT
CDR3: CASSHRQGATNEKLFF

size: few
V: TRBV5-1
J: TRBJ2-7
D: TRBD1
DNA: TGCGCCAGCAGCCGCTGGGGGACAGGCACCTACGAGCAGTACTTC
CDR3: CASSRWGTGTYEQYF

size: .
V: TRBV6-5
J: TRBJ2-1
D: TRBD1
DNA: TGTGCCAGCAGTTCTAGACACCGGGACAGGGTCAATGAGCAGTTCTTC
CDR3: CASSSRHRDRVNEQFF

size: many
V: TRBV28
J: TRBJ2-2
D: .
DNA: TGTGCCAGCAGTCCTGTTACCGGGGAGCTGTTTTTT
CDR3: CASSPVTGELFF

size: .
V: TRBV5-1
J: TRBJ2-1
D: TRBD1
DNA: TGCGCCAGCAGCTTGACAGGGGATCGGACCAATGAGCAGTTCTTC
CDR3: CASSLTGDRTNEQFF

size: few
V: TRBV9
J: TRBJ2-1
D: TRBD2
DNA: TGTGCCAGCAGCGTAGCCGCGGGAGTTGAGCAGTTCTTC
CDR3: CASSVAAGVEQFF

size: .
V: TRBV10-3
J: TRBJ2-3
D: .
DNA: TGTGCCATCAGTGATATAGGGAGGAGAGGAGATACGCAGTATTTT
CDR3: CAISDIGRRGDTQYF

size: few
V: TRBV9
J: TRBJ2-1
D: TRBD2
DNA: TGTGCCAGCAGCTCCCGACTAGCGGGGGGGATGAATGAGCAGTTCTTC
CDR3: CASSSRLAGGMNEQFF

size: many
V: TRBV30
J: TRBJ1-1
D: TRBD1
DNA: TGTGCCTGGAGTGTATTACAGGGGTTGGCTTTCTTT
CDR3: CAWSVLQGLAFF

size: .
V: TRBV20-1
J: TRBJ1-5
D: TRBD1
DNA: TGCAGTGCTAGAGATGGAACAGGGGCGGGACAGCCCCAGCATTTT
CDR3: CSARDGTGAGQPQHF

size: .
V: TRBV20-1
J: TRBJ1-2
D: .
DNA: TGCAGTGCTAGGCCTAGGGTGGATGGCTACACCTTC
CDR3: CSARPRVDGYTF

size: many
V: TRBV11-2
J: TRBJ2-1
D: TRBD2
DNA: TGTGCCAGCAGCTCGGGACTACAATCCTACAATGAGCAGTTCTTC
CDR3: CASSSGLQSYNEQFF

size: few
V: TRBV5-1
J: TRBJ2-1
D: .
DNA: TGCGCCAGCAGCCTCTGGAACAATGAGCAGTTCTTC
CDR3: CASSLWNNEQFF

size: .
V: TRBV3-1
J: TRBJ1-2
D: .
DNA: TGTGCCAGCAGCCAGGGCACCCGGACAGCAGTGTTC
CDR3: CASSQGTRTAVF

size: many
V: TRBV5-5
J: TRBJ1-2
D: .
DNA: TGTGCCAGCAGCAGGACAGACTATGGCTACACCTTC
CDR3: CASSRTDYGYTF

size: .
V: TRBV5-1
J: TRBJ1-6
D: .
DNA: TGCGCCAGCAGCTTTAGGACTTCGGAGAGCTCCTATAATTCACCCCTCCACTTT
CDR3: CASSFRTSESSYNSPLHF

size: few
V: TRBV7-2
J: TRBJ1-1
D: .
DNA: TGTGCCAGCAGCTTAGCCGGGGGGTTGAACACTGAAGCTTTCTTT
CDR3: CASSLAGGLNTEAFF

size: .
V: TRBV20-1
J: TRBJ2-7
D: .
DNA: TGCAGTGCTAGTGCGGGGAGCTCCTACGAGCAGTACTTC
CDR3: CSASAGSSYEQYF

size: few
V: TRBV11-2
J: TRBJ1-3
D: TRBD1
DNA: TGTGCCAGCAGCCCGCTGCAGGGGGCTGGAAACACCATATATTTT
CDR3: CASSPLQGAGNTIYF

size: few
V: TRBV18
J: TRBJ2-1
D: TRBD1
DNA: TGTGCCAGCTCACCACTGACAGGGGGCAAAAATGAGCAGTTCTTC
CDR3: CASSPLTGGKNEQFF

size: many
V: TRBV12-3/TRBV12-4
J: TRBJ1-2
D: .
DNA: TGTGCCAGCAGCAACAGGGAAAGCTATGGCTACACCTTC
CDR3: CASSNRESYGYTF

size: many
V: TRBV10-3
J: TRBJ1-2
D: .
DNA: TGTGCCATCAGTGAGTCTCGCAGGTCAAAAACTAACTATGGCTACACCTTC
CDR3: CAISESRRSKTNYGYTF

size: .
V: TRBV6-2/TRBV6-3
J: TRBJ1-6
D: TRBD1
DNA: TGTGCCAGCAGTCCGGGACAGGGGATTTTCTACTCTAATTCACCCCTCCACTTT
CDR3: CASSPGQGIFYSNSPLHF

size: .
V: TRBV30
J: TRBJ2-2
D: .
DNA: TGTGCCTGGACCCAGGGTGCGAACACCGGGGAGCTGTTTTTT
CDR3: CAWTQGANTGELFF

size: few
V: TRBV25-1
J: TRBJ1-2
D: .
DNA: TGTGCCAGCAGGGCCGGACAGAGCCATAACTATGGCTACACCTTC
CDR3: CASRAGQSHNYGYTF

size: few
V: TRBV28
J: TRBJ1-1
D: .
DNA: TGTGCCAGCAGTTTATCTAGGGCTGAAGCTTTCTTT
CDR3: CASSLSRAEAFF

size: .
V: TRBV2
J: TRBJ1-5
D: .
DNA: TGTGCCAGCAGAGTACGGGGGGCTAATCAGCCCCAGCATTTT
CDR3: CASRVRGANQPQHF

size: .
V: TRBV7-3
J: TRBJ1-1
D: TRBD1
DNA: TGTGCCAGCAGTCGACAGGGTACTATGAACACTGAAGCTTTCTTT
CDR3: CASSRQGTMNTEAFF

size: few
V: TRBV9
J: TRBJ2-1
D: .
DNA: TGTGCCAGCAGCGTAGGGACAGCCTACAATGAGCAGTTCTTC
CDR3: CASSVGTAYNEQFF

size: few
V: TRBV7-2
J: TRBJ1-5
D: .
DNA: TGTGCCAGCAGCTTAGATTGGGCCTCCAATCAGCCCCAGCATTTT
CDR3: CASSLDWASNQPQHF

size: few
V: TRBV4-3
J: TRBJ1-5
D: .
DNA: TGCGCCAGCAGCCACCCTGACAGGCGTCAGCCCCAGCATTTT
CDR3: CASSHPDRRQPQHF

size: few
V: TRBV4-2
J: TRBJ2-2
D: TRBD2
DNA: TGTGCCAGCAGCCAAGGGTCGGGGGGGCTGACCGGGGAGCTGTTTTTT
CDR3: CASSQGSGGLTGELFF

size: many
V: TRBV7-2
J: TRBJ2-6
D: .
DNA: TGTGCCAGCACCTATTGGGGGTCTGGGGCCAACGTCCTGACTTTC
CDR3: CASTYWGSGANVLTF

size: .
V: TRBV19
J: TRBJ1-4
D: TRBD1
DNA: TGTGCCAGTAGTGCGCCGGGACAGCCTAATGAAAAACTGTTTTTT
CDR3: CASSAPGQPNEKLFF

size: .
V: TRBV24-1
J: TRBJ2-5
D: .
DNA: TGTGCCACCAGTGCCGACAGGTTCCAGAGAGGCCAGTACTTC
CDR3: CATSADRFQRGQYF

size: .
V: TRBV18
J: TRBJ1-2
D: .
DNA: TGTGCCAGCTCGACAGATTCATTAGGGAGATCGGACTATGGCTACACCTTC
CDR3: CASSTDSLGRSDYGYTF